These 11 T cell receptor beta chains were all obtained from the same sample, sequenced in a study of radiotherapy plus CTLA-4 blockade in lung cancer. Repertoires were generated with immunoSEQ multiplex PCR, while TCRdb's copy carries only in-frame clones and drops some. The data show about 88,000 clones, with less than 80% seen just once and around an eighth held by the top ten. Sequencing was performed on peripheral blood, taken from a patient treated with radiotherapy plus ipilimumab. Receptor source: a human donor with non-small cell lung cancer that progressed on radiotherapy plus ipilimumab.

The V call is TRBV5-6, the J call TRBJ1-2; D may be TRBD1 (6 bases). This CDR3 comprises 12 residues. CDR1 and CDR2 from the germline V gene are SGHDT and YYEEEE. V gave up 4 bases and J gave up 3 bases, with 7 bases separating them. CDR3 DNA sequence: TGTGCCAGCAGCCGACAGGACTATGGCTACACCTTC. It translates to CASSRQDYGYTF.

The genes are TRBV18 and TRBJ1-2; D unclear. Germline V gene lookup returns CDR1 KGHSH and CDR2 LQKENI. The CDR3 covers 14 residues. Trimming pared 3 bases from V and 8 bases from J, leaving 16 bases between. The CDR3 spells CASSPARGMEGYTF. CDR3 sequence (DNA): TGTGCCAGCTCACCGGCACGGGGTATGGAGGGCTACACCTTC.

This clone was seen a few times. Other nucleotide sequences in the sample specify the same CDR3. The CDR3 is CAWVAAGGGGGYTF. DNA for the CDR3: TGTGCCTGGGTGGCGGCGGGGGGGGGAGGTGGCTACACCTTC. The chain has TRBV30 and TRBJ1-2; tentative D call: TRBD1 (5 bases). The CDR3 extends over 14 amino acids. Germline-derived CDR1 and CDR2 are GTSNPN and SVGIG (reference sequence). The V and J ends lost 5 bases and 7 bases respectively, with 20 bases between them.

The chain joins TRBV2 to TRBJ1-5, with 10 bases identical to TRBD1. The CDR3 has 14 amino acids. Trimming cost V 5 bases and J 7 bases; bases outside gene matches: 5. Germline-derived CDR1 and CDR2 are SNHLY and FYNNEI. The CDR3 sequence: CASSFGQGGQPQHF. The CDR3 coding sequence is TGTGCCAGCAGTTTTGGACAGGGGGGCCAGCCCCAGCATTTT.

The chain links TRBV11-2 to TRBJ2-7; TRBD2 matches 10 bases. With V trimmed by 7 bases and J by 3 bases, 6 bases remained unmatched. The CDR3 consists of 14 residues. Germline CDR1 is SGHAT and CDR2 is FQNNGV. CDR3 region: CASTIAGGFYEQYF. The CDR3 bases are TGTGCCAGCACCATAGCGGGGGGATTCTACGAGCAGTACTTC.

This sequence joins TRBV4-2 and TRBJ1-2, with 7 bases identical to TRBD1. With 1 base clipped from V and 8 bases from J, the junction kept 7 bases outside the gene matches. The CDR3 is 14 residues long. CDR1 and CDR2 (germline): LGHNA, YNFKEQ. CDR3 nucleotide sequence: TGTGCCAGCAGCCAAGTAACAGGGGTAGGGGGCTACACCTTC. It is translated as CASSQVTGVGGYTF.

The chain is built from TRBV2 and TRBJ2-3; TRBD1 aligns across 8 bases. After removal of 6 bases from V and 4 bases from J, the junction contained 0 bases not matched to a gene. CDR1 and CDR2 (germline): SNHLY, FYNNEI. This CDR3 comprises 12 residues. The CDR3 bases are TGTGCCAGCAGGGACAGGGCAGATACGCAGTATTTT. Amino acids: CASRDRADTQYF.

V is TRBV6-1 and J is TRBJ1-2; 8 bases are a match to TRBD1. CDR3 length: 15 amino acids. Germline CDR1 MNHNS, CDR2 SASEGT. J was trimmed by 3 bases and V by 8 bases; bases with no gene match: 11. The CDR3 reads CASRTDRARDYGYTF. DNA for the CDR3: TGTGCCAGCCGAACGGACAGGGCGAGGGACTATGGCTACACCTTC.

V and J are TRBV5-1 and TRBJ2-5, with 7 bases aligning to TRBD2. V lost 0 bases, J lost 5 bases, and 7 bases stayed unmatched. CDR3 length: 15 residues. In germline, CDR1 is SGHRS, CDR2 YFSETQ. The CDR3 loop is CASSLGGRGDETQYF. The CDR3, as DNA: TGCGCCAGCAGCTTGGGCGGTCGGGGGGATGAGACCCAGTACTTC.

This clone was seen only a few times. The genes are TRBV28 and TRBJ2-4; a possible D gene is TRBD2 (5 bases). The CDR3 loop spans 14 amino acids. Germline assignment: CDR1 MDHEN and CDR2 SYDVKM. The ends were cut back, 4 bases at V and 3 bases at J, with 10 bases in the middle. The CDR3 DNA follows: TGTGCCAGCAGTTGGACTTTGGGCAAAAACATTCAGTACTTC. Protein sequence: CASSWTLGKNIQYF.

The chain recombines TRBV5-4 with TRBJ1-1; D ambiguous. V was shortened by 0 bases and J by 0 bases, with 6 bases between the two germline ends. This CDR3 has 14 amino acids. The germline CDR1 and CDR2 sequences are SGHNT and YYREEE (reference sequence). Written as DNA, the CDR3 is TGTGCCAGCAGCTTGGACAGTATGAACACTGAAGCTTTCTTT. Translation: CASSLDSMNTEAFF.